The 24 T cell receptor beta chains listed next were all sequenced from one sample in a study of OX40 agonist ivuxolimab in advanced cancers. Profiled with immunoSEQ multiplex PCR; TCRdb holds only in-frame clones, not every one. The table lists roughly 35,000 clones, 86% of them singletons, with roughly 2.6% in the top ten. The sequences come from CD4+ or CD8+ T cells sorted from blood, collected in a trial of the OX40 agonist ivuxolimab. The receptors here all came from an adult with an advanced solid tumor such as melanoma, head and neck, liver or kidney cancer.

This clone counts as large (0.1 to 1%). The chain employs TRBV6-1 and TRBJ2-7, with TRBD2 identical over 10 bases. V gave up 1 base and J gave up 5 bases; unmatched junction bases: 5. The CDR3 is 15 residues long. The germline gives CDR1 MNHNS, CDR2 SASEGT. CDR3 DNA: TGTGCCAGCAGTGAAGGAGCGGGGGGGCCCAACGAGCAGTACTTC. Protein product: CASSEGAGGPNEQYF.

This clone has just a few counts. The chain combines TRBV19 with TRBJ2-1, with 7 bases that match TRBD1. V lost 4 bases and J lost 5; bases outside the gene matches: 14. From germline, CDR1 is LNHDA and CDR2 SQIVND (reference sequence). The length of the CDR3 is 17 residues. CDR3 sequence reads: CASSTPREDRSDNEQFF. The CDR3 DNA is TGTGCCAGTAGTACTCCGCGAGAGGACAGGTCTGACAATGAGCAGTTCTTC.

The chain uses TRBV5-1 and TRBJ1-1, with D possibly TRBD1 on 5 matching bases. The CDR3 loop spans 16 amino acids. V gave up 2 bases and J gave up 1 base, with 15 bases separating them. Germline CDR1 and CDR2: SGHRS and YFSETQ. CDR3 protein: CASSFGTAAANTEAFF. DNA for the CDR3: TGCGCCAGCAGCTTCGGGACGGCAGCTGCGAACACTGAAGCTTTCTTT.

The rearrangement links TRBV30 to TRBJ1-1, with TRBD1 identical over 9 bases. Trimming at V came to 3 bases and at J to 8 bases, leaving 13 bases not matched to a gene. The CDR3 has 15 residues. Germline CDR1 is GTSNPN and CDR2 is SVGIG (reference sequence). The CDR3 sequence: CAWRLTHRGPYEAFF. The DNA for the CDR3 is TGTGCCTGGAGACTCACTCACAGGGGGCCTTACGAAGCTTTCTTT.

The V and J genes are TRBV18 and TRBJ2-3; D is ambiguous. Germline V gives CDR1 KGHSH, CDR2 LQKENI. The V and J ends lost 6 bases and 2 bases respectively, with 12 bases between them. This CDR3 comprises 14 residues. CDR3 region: CASSTVSSTDTQYF. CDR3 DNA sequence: TGTGCCAGCTCGACGGTCAGCTCCACAGATACGCAGTATTTT.

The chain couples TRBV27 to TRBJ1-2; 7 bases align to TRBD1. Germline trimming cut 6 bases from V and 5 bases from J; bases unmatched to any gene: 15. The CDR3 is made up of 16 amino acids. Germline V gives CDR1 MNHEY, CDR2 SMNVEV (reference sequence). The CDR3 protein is CASSPRGGATLYGYTF. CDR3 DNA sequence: TGTGCCAGCAGCCCCAGAGGGGGCGCCACCCTTTATGGCTACACCTTC.

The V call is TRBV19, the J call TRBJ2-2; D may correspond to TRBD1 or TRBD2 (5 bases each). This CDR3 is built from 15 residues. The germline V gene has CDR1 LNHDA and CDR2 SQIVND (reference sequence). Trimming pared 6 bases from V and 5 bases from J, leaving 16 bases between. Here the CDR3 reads CASRVGVRGTGELFF. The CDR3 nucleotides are TGTGCCAGTAGGGTGGGGGTCCGAGGGACCGGGGAGCTGTTTTTT.

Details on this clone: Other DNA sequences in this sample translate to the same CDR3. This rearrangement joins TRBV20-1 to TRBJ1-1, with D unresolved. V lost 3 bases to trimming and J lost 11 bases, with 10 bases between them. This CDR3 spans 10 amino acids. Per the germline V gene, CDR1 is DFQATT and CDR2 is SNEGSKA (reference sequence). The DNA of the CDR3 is TGCAGTGCTAGCTTACCACTGGCTTTCTTT. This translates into CSASLPLAFF.

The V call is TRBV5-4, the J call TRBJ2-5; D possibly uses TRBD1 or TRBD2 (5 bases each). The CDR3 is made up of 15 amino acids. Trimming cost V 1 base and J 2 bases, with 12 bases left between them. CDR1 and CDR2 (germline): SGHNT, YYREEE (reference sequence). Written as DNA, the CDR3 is TGTGCCAGCAGCTTGCGGTCGGGGCTACAAGAGACCCAGTACTTC. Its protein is CASSLRSGLQETQYF. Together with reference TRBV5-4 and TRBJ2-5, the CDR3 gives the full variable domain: ETGVTQSPTHLIKTRGQQVTLRCSSQSGHNTVSWYQQALGQGPQFIFQYYREEENGRGNFPPRFSGLQFPNYSSELNVNALELDDSALYLCASSLRSGLQETQYFGPGTRLLVL.

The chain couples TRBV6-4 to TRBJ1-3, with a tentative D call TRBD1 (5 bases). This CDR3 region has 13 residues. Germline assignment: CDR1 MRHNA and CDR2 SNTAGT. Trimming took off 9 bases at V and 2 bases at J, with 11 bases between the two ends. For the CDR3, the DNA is TGTGCCAGTCAGGGTATCGCTGGAAACACCATATATTTT. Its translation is CASQGIAGNTIYF.

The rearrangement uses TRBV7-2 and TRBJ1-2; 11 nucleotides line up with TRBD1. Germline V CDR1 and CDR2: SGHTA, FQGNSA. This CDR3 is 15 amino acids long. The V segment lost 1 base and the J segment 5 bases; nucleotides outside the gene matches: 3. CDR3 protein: CASSLEGTGGYGYTF. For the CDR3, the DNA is TGTGCCAGCAGCTTAGAGGGGACAGGGGGGTATGGCTACACCTTC.

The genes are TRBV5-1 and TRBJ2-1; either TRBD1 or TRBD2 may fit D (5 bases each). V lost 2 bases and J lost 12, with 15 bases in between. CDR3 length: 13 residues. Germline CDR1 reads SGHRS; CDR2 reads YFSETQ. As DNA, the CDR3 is TGCGCCAGCAGCTTCCGGGACCCTAAGAGGCAGTTCTTC. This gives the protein CASSFRDPKRQFF.

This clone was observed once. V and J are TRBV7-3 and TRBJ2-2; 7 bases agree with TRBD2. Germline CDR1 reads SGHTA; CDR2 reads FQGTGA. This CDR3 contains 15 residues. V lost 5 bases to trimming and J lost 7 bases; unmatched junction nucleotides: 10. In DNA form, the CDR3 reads TGTGCCAGCAGCCCAATCCGGGGGGACCACGGGGAGCTGTTTTTT. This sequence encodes CASSPIRGDHGELFF.

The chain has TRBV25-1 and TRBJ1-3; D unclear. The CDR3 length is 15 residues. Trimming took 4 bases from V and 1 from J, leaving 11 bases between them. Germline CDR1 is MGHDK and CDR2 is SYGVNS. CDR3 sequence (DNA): TGTGCCAGCAGTGCGCAGACAATTTCTGGAAACACCATATATTTT. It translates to CASSAQTISGNTIYF.

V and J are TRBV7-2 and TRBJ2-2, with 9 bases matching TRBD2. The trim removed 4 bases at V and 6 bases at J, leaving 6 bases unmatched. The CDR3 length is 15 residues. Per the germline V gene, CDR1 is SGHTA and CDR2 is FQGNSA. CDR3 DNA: TGTGCCAGCAGCTCAGCGGGGGGAGTCCCCGGGGAGCTGTTTTTT. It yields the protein CASSSAGGVPGELFF.

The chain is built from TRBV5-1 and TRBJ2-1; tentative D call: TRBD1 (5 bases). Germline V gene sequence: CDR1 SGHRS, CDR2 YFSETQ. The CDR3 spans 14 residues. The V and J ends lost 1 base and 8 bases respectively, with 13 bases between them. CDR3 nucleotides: TGCGCCAGCAGCTTGCTTAGGGGTCTGGATGAGCAGTTCTTC. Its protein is CASSLLRGLDEQFF.

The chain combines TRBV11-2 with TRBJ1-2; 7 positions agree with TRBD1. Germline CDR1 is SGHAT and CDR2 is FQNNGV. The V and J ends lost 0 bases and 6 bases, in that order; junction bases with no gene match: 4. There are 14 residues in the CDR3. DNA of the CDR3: TGTGCCAGCAGCTTAGAAAAGGGGGCAAATGGCTACACCTTC. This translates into CASSLEKGANGYTF.

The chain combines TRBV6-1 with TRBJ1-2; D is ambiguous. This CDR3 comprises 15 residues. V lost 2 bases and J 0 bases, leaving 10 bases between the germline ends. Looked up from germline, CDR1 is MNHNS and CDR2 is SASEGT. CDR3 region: CASSESVSSNYGYTF. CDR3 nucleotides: TGTGCCAGCAGTGAATCGGTCAGCTCTAACTATGGCTACACCTTC.

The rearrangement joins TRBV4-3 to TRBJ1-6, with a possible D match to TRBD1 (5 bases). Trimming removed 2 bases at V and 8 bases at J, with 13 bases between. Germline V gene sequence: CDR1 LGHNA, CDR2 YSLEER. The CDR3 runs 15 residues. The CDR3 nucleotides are TGCGCCAGCAGCCAATCGATGCAGGGTTATTCACCCCTCCACTTT. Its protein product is CASSQSMQGYSPLHF.

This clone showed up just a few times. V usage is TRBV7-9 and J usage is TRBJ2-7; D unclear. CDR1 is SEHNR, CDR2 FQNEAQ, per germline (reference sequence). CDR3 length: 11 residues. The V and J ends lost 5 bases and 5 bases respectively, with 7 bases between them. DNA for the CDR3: TGTGCCAGCAGCGTAACAGACGAGCAGTACTTC. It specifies CASSVTDEQYF. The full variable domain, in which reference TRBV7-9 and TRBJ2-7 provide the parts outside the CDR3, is DTGVSQNPRHKITKRGQNVTFRCDPISEHNRLYWYRQTLGQGPEFLTYFQNEAQLEKSRLLSDRFSAERPKGSFSTLEIQRTEQGDSAMYLCASSVTDEQYFGPGTRLTVT.

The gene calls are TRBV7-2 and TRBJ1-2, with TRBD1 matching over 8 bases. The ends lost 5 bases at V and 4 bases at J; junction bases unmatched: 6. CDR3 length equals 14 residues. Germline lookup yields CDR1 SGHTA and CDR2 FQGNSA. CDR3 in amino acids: CASSGTGGPYGYTF. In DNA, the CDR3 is TGTGCCAGCAGCGGGACAGGAGGTCCCTATGGCTACACCTTC. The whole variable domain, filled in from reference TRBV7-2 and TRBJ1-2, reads GAGVSQSPSNKVTEKGKDVELRCDPISGHTALYWYRQSLGQGLEFLIYFQGNSAPDKSGLPSDRFSAERTGGSVSTLTIQRTQQEDSAVYLCASSGTGGPYGYTFGSGTRLTVV.

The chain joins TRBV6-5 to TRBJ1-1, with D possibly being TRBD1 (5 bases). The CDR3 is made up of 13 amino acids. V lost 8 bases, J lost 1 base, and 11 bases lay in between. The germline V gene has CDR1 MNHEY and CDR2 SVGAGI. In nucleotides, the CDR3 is TGTGCCAGCGGGGCGACATGGAACACTGAAGCTTTCTTT. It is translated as CASGATWNTEAFF.

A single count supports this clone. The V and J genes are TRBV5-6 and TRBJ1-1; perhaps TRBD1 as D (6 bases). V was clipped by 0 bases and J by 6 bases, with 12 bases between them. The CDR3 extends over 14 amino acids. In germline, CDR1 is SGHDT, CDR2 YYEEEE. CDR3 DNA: TGTGCCAGCAGCTTGGTGGGGGCACCCGCTGAAGCTTTCTTT. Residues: CASSLVGAPAEAFF. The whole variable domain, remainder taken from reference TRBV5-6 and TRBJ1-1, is DAGVTQSPTHLIKTRGQQVTLRCSPKSGHDTVSWYQQALGQGPQFIFQYYEEEERQRGNFPDRFSGHQFPNYSSELNVNALLLGDSALYLCASSLVGAPAEAFFGQGTRLTVV.

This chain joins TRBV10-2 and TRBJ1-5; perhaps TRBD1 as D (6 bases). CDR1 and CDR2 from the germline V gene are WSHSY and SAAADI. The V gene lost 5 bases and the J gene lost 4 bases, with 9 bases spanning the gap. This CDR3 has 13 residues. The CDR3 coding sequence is TGCGCCAGCAGTATTACAGGGAATCAGCCCCAGCATTTT. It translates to CASSITGNQPQHF.